A single sample gave rise to the 21 T cell receptor beta chains below, sequenced in a study of cytomegalovirus exposure and HLA in healthy donors. The PCR used 60 Vbeta and 13 Jbeta primers. Here immunoSEQ multiplex PCR was the method, and the copy in TCRdb shows in-frame clones only, minus some. Among about 160,000 clones, approximately 81% were seen once, and the ten largest hold 1%. Sequencing was done on a sample of PBMCs. Receptors were obtained from a boy between 2 and 10 years old in good health and CMV-seronegative.

The CDR3 spells CSVAGTSVEGWAPETQYF. Here the CDR3 DNA reads TGCAGCGTTGCCGGGACTAGCGTAGAAGGATGGGCGCCGGAGACCCAGTACTTC. The rearrangement joins TRBV29-1 to TRBJ2-5, with 10 bases fitting TRBD2. V lost 4 bases and J lost 5; bases outside the gene matches: 19. The CDR3 extends over 18 amino acids. The germline V gene encodes CDR1 SQVTM and CDR2 ANQGSEA.

This clone has only a few counts. The chain combines TRBV27 with TRBJ2-7; 7 nucleotides align to TRBD1. Germline CDR1 MNHEY, CDR2 SMNVEV (reference sequence). The V and J ends lost 5 bases and 0 bases, in that order; junction bases with no gene match: 7. CDR3 size: 15 residues. DNA of the CDR3: TGTGCCAGCAGTAGAGGGGGCGCGAGCTCCTACGAGCAGTACTTC. As protein: CASSRGGASSYEQYF.

This clone came up once. This chain connects TRBV11-2 to TRBJ2-5, with TRBD2 as a possible D gene (6 bases). In germline, CDR1 is SGHAT, CDR2 FQNNGV. The CDR3 length is 18 residues. V lost 0 bases and J 7 bases, leaving 24 bases between the germline ends. CDR3 amino acids: CASSLEEPVIAAEGTQYF. In nucleotides, the CDR3 is TGTGCCAGCAGCTTAGAAGAACCGGTAATAGCGGCTGAGGGGACCCAGTACTTC. Full variable domain (remainder filled in from reference TRBV11-2 and TRBJ2-5): EAGVAQSPRYKIIEKRQSVAFWCNPISGHATLYWYQQILGQGPKLLIQFQNNGVVDDSQLPKDRFSAERLKGVDSTLKIQPAKLEDSAVYLCASSLEEPVIAAEGTQYFGPGTRLLVL.

The J gene is TRBJ2-2, the V gene TRBV7-2, with 10 nucleotides matching TRBD1. Germline values: CDR1 SGHTA, CDR2 FQGNSA. The CDR3 consists of 17 residues. Unmatched junction bases numbered 16, after V lost 8 bases and J lost 7 bases. CDR3 in DNA: TGTGCCAGCCTGGCTTGGGAACCGGGACAGGGGCACGGGGAGCTGTTTTTT. Its protein product is CASLAWEPGQGHGELFF.

Only one count was recorded for this clone. CDR3 bases: TGTGCCAGCAGCAAAGCAAAGCGGGGCTACGAGCAGTACGTC. Protein product: CASSKAKRGYEQYV. The rearrangement uses TRBV21-1 and TRBJ2-7; no check of the table's D call, TRBD2, against the DNA was made. TRBV21-1 corresponds to a pseudogene. This CDR3 is 14 amino acids long.

V gene TRBV15 combines with J gene TRBJ2-1, with TRBD1 identical over 7 bases. The length of the CDR3 is 15 residues. With 5 bases clipped from V and 8 bases from J, the junction kept 12 bases outside the gene matches. Germline V gene data show CDR1 as LNHNV and CDR2 as YYDKDF (reference sequence). CDR3 in DNA: TGTGCCACCAGCCCTCGGCCAGGGGGTGGAGATGAGCAGTTCTTC. Its translation is CATSPRPGGGDEQFF.

The gene calls are TRBV10-3 and TRBJ1-5, with TRBD1 matching 9 bases. The junction had 12 bases not matched to a gene; V was cut back by 8 bases and J by 7 bases. CDR3 length: 15 amino acids. Germline CDR1 and CDR2: ENHRY and SYGVKD. The CDR3 region has the DNA TGTGCCATCGGAGGAGACAGGGGGGACGGGCAGCCCCAGCATTTT. As protein: CAIGGDRGDGQPQHF.

The V gene is TRBV9, the J gene TRBJ2-5; D is perhaps TRBD2 (6 bases). Trimming took off 4 bases at V and 5 bases at J, with 24 bases between the two ends. Germline CDR1 SGDLS, CDR2 YYNGEE. CDR3 size: 17 residues. The CDR3 reads CASSRVPRAVAVETQYF. CDR3 nucleotides: TGTGCCAGCAGCCGTGTCCCCCGCGCGGTAGCGGTGGAGACCCAGTACTTC.

This clone was seen just once. The chain is built from TRBV12-5 and TRBJ1-5; D is perhaps TRBD1 (5 bases). CDR1 and CDR2 (germline): LGHNT, FRNRAP. The CDR3 loop spans 15 amino acids. V lost 6 bases to trimming and J lost 4 bases, with 16 bases between them. The CDR3 loop is CASGPEGRTNQPQHF. The CDR3 coding sequence is TGTGCTAGTGGCCCGGAGGGGCGGACAAATCAGCCCCAGCATTTT.

The chain has TRBV21-1 and TRBJ2-3; the table's D call, TRBD2, has no DNA check behind it. TRBV21-1 is deemed a pseudogene. This CDR3 contains 15 residues. CDR3 amino acids: CASTKLKLGTDTQYF. The CDR3 DNA sequence: TGTGCCAGCACCAAATTAAAACTCGGCACAGATACGCAGTATTTT.

The chain couples TRBV29-1 to TRBJ2-3, with TRBD2 identical over 9 bases. Germline V lookup: CDR1 SQVTM, CDR2 ANQGSEA. V gave up 2 bases and J gave up 6 bases; unmatched junction bases: 6. This CDR3 is built from 14 residues. The CDR3 bases are TGCAGCGTTGAACTTAGCGGGGGACCCGATACGCAGTATTTT. This translates into CSVELSGGPDTQYF.

In this sample, this clone turned up a few times. The J gene is TRBJ2-1, the V gene TRBV28; TRBD1 might be the D (6 bases). The CDR3 runs to 13 residues. In germline, CDR1 is MDHEN, CDR2 SYDVKM. V lost 7 bases and J 6 bases, leaving 13 bases between the germline ends. The CDR3 loop is CASKAGDINEQFF. CDR3 bases: TGTGCCAGCAAGGCAGGGGATATCAATGAGCAGTTCTTC.

V gene TRBV7-2 combines with J gene TRBJ2-7; D possibly corresponds to TRBD1 (6 bases). The V end was cut by 2 bases, the J end by 5 bases, with 13 bases between. Germline-derived CDR1 and CDR2 are SGHTA and FQGNSA. The CDR3 spans 14 residues. CDR3 sequence: CASSLIDRPHEQYF. The CDR3 DNA sequence: TGTGCCAGCAGCTTAATTGACAGGCCCCACGAGCAGTACTTC.

The chain recombines TRBV28 with TRBJ2-1; 7 bases align to TRBD1. Trimming removed 8 bases from V and 5 bases from J; junction bases left unmatched: 9. Germline CDR1 MDHEN, CDR2 SYDVKM. CDR3 size: 14 residues. As DNA, the CDR3 is TGTGCCAGCTACCCCGGGACAGCCAACAATGAGCAGTTCTTC. Protein product: CASYPGTANNEQFF.

The V call is TRBV27, the J call TRBJ1-3, with D unclear. CDR3 length: 11 amino acids. In germline, CDR1 is MNHEY, CDR2 SMNVEV (reference sequence). The V end was cut by 8 bases, the J end by 4 bases, with 6 bases between. The CDR3 here is CASSEGNTIYF. CDR3 in DNA: TGTGCCAGCTCGGAGGGAAACACCATATATTTT.

The chain links TRBV6-6 to TRBJ2-7; 8 nucleotides align to TRBD1. Germline loops: CDR1 MNHNY, CDR2 SVGAGI (reference sequence). The CDR3 is 15 residues long. Trimming took 5 bases from V and 6 from J; bases not matched to a gene: 12. The CDR3 reads CASSLTWTGSVEQYV. The CDR3 DNA follows: TGTGCCAGCAGTCTTACATGGACAGGGTCCGTCGAGCAGTACGTC.

The V and J genes are TRBV6-1 and TRBJ1-5; 12 nucleotides agree with TRBD1. This CDR3 is 20 amino acids long. Trimming removed 0 bases from V and 3 bases from J; junction bases left unmatched: 12. Per germline, CDR1 MNHNS and CDR2 SASEGT. The CDR3 spells CASSEASAGTGGRINQPQHF. As DNA, the CDR3 is TGTGCCAGCAGTGAAGCTTCCGCGGGGACAGGGGGCAGAATCAATCAGCCCCAGCATTTT.

The chain links TRBV20-1 to TRBJ1-4; no clear D gene. V gave up 5 bases and J gave up 15 bases, with 13 bases separating them. There are 10 residues in the CDR3. The germline gives CDR1 DFQATT, CDR2 SNEGSKA (reference sequence). The CDR3 DNA is TGCAGTGCTTCTACCCGGGAATTGTTTTTT. Its translation is CSASTRELFF.

The rearrangement links TRBV2 to TRBJ1-6, with D hard to call. The germline V gene encodes CDR1 SNHLY and CDR2 FYNNEI. The CDR3 is 15 residues long. Trimming pared 1 base from V and 7 bases from J, leaving 11 bases between. The CDR3 sequence: CASSEEADSNSPLHF. The CDR3 coding sequence is TGTGCCAGCAGTGAAGAGGCAGACTCCAATTCACCCCTCCACTTT. Variable domain in full (rest from reference TRBV2 and TRBJ1-6): EPEVTQTPSHQVTQMGQEVILRCVPISNHLYFYWYRQILGQKVEFLVSFYNNEISEKSEIFDDQFSVERPDGSNFTLKIRSTKLEDSAMYFCASSEEADSNSPLHFGNGTRLTVT.

The V gene is TRBV25-1, the J gene TRBJ2-3; 9 bases are shared with TRBD1. The CDR3 sequence is 13 residues long. V lost 6 bases to trimming and J lost 6 bases; unmatched junction nucleotides: 4. Germline values: CDR1 MGHDK, CDR2 SYGVNS. CDR3 nucleotide sequence: TGTGCCAGCAGCGGACAGGGGCTGGATACGCAGTATTTT. It encodes CASSGQGLDTQYF.

The genes are TRBV14 and TRBJ1-1, with unresolved D. The CDR3 extends over 14 amino acids. Per germline, CDR1 SGHDN and CDR2 FVKESK. The V end lost 3 bases, the J end lost 1 base, and 9 bases lay between the germline ends. CDR3 in DNA: TGTGCCAGCAGCCAGACTGCAGCGAACACTGAAGCTTTCTTT. Translated, it gives CASSQTAANTEAFF.